Listed below are T cell receptor beta chains from one sample, sequenced in a study of control samples from healthy donors and cancer patients. Sequenced by immunoSEQ multiplex PCR; TCRdb stores in-frame clones only, minus some. The table has over 120,000 clones, roughly 94% seen once; the top ten hold about 14%. Sequencing used PBMCs. The receptors shown here come from a man in his fifties or sixties with colorectal cancer. The conserved cysteine and the conserved F or W are not part of the CDR3 here.

V gene: TRBV7-9; J gene: TRBJ1-2; CDR3 protein: ASSLGTGSNYGYT
V gene: TRBV11-3; J gene: TRBJ1-1; CDR3 protein: ASTLTPQDMNTEAF
V gene: TRBV6-2/TRBV6-3; J gene: TRBJ1-2; CDR3 protein: ASSQTGFGGYT
V gene: TRBV19; J gene: TRBJ1-4; CDR3 protein: ASSNLRNEKLF
V gene: TRBV7-9; J gene: TRBJ1-2; CDR3 protein: ASRGGTELNYGYT
V gene: TRBV19; J gene: TRBJ2-1; CDR3 protein: ASSPVVGEQF
V gene: TRBV28; J gene: TRBJ1-1; CDR3 protein: ASSFLEEGGVGSTEAF
V gene: TRBV23-1; J gene: TRBJ2-1; CDR3 protein: ASSQSRAGSGGALIYNEQF
V gene: TRBV6-5; J gene: TRBJ1-6; CDR3 protein: ASTTRRGLGSPLH
V gene: TRBV19; J gene: TRBJ1-1; CDR3 protein: ASSLTRGQGPEAF
V gene: TRBV5-4; J gene: TRBJ2-7; CDR3 protein: ASSPGQSYEQY
V gene: TRBV7-2; J gene: TRBJ1-4; CDR3 protein: ASSLARTGAEKLF
V gene: TRBV5-1; J gene: TRBJ2-5; CDR3 protein: ASSLAGGEETQY
V gene: TRBV28; J gene: TRBJ2-2; CDR3 protein: ASSWVGELF
V gene: TRBV19; J gene: TRBJ1-5; CDR3 protein: ASSNWGEVNQPQH
V gene: TRBV7-9; J gene: TRBJ1-1; CDR3 protein: ASSLGGGTEAF
V gene: TRBV11-2; J gene: TRBJ2-1; CDR3 protein: ASSLDGLSNNEQF
V gene: TRBV4-3; J gene: TRBJ2-1; CDR3 protein: ASSQETGSSYNEQF
V gene: TRBV7-9; J gene: TRBJ2-7; CDR3 protein: ASSDRGPYEQY
V gene: TRBV4-1; J gene: TRBJ2-1; CDR3 protein: ASSQDRVGTQPF
V gene: TRBV19; J gene: TRBJ1-5; CDR3 protein: ASSDRGSYQPQH
V gene: TRBV7-8; J gene: TRBJ1-5; CDR3 protein: ASSLALFGTDNQPQH
V gene: TRBV29-1; J gene: TRBJ1-1; CDR3 protein: SVERGPMNTEAF
V gene: TRBV14; J gene: TRBJ2-3; CDR3 protein: ASSQGTATDTQY
V gene: TRBV3-1/TRBV3-2; J gene: TRBJ2-3; CDR3 protein: ASSQGAGGSDTQY
V gene: TRBV19; J gene: TRBJ1-1; CDR3 protein: ASSFQGTEAF
V gene: TRBV30; J gene: TRBJ1-1; CDR3 protein: ACQQGARTEAF
V gene: TRBV2; J gene: TRBJ1-4; CDR3 protein: ASRQGISEKLF
V gene: TRBV6-5; J gene: TRBJ2-2; CDR3 protein: ASSYMATGGAGELF
V gene: TRBV27; J gene: TRBJ2-7; CDR3 protein: ASSLYGRTHEQY
V gene: TRBV24-1; J gene: TRBJ2-7; CDR3 protein: ATSDSRGRSYEQY
V gene: TRBV5-8; J gene: TRBJ1-1; CDR3 protein: ASSLVREAF
V gene: TRBV18; J gene: TRBJ1-2; CDR3 protein: ASSPTTGIDGYT
V gene: TRBV6-5; J gene: TRBJ1-4; CDR3 protein: ASSNRDRSEKLF
V gene: TRBV3-1/TRBV3-2; J gene: TRBJ1-1; CDR3 protein: ASSPGQGNTEAF
V gene: TRBV7-8; J gene: TRBJ2-2; CDR3 protein: ASSFRDRVNTGELF
V gene: TRBV27; J gene: TRBJ2-7; CDR3 protein: ASNHPGQGAYEQY
V gene: TRBV5-5; J gene: TRBJ2-5; CDR3 protein: ASSSAPLAGVGETQY
V gene: TRBV6-4; J gene: TRBJ2-5; CDR3 protein: ASRRPDRGPGAQY
V gene: TRBV9; J gene: TRBJ1-2; CDR3 protein: ASSVGAVENYGYT
V gene: TRBV6-1; J gene: TRBJ1-2; CDR3 protein: ASSEDTGLGYGYT
V gene: TRBV24-1; J gene: TRBJ1-5; CDR3 protein: ATSDGSASNQPQH
V gene: TRBV20-1; J gene: TRBJ1-4; CDR3 protein: SASIQGEKLF
V gene: TRBV7-2; J gene: TRBJ2-7; CDR3 protein: ASSLASLAGTSYEQY
V gene: TRBV6-1; J gene: TRBJ1-2; CDR3 protein: ASSEAHRGLISYGYT
V gene: TRBV3-1/TRBV3-2; J gene: TRBJ1-6; CDR3 protein: ASRQAGNSPLH
V gene: TRBV6-5; J gene: TRBJ1-5; CDR3 protein: ASSSGTGIQPQH
V gene: TRBV4-3; J gene: TRBJ2-5; CDR3 protein: ASSQDDGGRETQY
V gene: TRBV6-5; J gene: TRBJ1-6; CDR3 protein: AIAAARDSPLH
V gene: TRBV18; J gene: TRBJ2-2; CDR3 protein: ASSADGPGTGELF
V gene: TRBV6-5; J gene: TRBJ2-2; CDR3 protein: ASSISVGTGELF
V gene: TRBV6-5; J gene: TRBJ1-2; CDR3 protein: ASRVSYGYT